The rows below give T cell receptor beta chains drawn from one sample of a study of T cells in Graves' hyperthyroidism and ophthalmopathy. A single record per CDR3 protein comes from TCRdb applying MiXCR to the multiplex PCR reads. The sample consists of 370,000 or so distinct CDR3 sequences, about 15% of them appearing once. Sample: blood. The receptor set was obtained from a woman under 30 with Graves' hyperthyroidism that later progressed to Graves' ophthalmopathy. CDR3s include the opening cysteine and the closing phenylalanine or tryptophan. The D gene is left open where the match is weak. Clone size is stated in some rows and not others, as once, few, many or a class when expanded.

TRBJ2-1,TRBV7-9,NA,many,CASTSLDEQFF,TGTGCCAGCACCAGTCTAGATGAGCAGTTCTTC
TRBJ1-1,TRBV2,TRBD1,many,CASSEEGGTGEAFF,TGTGCCAGCAGTGAAGAGGGCGGGACAGGGGAGGCTTTCTTT
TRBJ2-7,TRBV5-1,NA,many,CASSFSGTGPGNEQYF,TGCGCCAGCAGCTTTAGCGGGACAGGGCCGGGCAACGAGCAGTACTTC
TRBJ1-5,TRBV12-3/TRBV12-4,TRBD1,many,CASSSRTGTYSNQPQHF,TGTGCCAGCAGTTCAAGGACAGGGACTTATAGCAATCAGCCCCAGCATTTT
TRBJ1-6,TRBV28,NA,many,CASTDGNNSPLHF,TGTGCCAGCACGGACGGCAATAATTCACCCCTCCACTTT
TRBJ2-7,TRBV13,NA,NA,CASSPRARFYGQYF,TGTGCCAGCAGCCCAAGGGCCCGCTTCTACGGGCAGTACTTC
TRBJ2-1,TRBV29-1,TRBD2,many,CSVARAGGPFAYNEQFF,TGCAGCGTTGCTAGGGCGGGAGGGCCCTTCGCCTACAATGAGCAGTTCTTC
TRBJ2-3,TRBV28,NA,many,CASRTGTTTDTQYF,TGTGCCAGCAGAACCGGGACAACGACAGATACGCAGTATTTT
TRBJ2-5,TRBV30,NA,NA,CAWSAKGTTETQYF,TGTGCCTGGAGTGCGAAAGGGACAACGGAGACCCAGTACTTC
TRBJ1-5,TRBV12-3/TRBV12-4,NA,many,CASSPRQADQPQHF,TGTGCCAGCAGTCCGAGACAGGCGGATCAGCCCCAGCATTTT
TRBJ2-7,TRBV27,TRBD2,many,CASSRPLASRHEQYF,TGTGCCAGCAGCAGACCACTAGCGAGCCGACACGAGCAGTACTTC
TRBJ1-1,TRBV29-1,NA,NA,CSVAIRLAAMNTEAFF,TGCAGCGTTGCCATCAGATTGGCAGCGATGAACACTGAAGCTTTCTTT
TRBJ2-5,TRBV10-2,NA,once,CASKKQGEETQYF,TGCGCCAGCAAGAAACAGGGTGAAGAGACCCAGTACTTC
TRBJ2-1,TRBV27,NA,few,CASSPRTSSYNEQFF,TGTGCCAGCAGTCCCAGGACCTCTTCCTACAATGAGCAGTTCTTC
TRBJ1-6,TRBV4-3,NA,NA,CASSQESRVDSPLHF,TGCGCCAGCAGCCAAGAGAGCAGGGTTGATTCACCCCTCCACTTT
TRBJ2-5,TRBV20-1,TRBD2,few,CSALRRLAGETQYF,TGCAGTGCCCTCAGGAGACTAGCAGGAGAGACCCAGTACTTC
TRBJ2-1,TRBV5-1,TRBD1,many,CASSETGGGYNEQFF,TGCGCCAGCAGCGAGACAGGGGGGGGCTACAATGAGCAGTTCTTC
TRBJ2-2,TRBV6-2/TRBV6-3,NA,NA,CASSFPQKAVGLFF,TGTGCCAGCAGTTTTCCGCAAAAAGCCGTCGGGCTGTTTTTT
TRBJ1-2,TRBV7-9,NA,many,CASSTRTESNYGYTF,TGTGCCAGCAGCACCCGGACAGAGAGTAACTATGGCTACACCTTC
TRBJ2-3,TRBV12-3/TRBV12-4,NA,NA,CASSLALSLGADTQYF,TGTGCCAGCAGTTTAGCGCTTAGTTTGGGGGCAGATACGCAGTATTTT
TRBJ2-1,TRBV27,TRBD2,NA,CASSFRGGGYNEQFF,TGTGCCAGCAGTTTTCGGGGGGGGGGCTACAATGAGCAGTTCTTC
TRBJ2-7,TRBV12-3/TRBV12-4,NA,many,CASSFSYAGGYEQYF,TGTGCCAGCAGTTTCTCGTATGCTGGGGGCTACGAGCAGTACTTC
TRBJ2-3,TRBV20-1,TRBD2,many,CSAPVSRGGTDTQYF,TGCAGTGCTCCTGTGTCCCGGGGGGGCACAGATACGCAGTATTTT
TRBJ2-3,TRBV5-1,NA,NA,CATKQGPGSDTQYF,TGCGCCACTAAACAGGGCCCCGGGTCAGATACGCAGTATTTT
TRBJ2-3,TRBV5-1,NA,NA,CASSLTGISTRRTDTQYF,TGCGCCAGCAGCCTTACAGGAATCTCGACCCGTCGCACAGATACGCAGTATTTT
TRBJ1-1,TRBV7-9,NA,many,CASSLHPEAFF,TGTGCCAGCAGCCTACACCCTGAAGCTTTCTTT
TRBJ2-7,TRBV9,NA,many,CASSVAAGYEQYF,TGTGCCAGCAGCGTAGCTGCGGGCTACGAGCAGTACTTC
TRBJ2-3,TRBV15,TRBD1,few,CATSRAGQGAAQYF,TGTGCCACCAGCAGAGCCGGACAGGGGGCGGCGCAGTATTTT
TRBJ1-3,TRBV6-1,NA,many,CASSEFAEDSSGNTIYF,TGTGCCAGCAGTGAATTCGCCGAGGACAGCTCTGGAAACACCATATATTTT
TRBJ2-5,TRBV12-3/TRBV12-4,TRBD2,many,CASSLRVTSGGGETQYF,TGTGCCAGCAGTTTACGGGTGACCTCGGGAGGGGGGGAGACCCAGTACTTC
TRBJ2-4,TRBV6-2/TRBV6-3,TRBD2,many,CASSPLKLAELAKNIQYF,TGTGCCAGCAGCCCTCTGAAACTAGCGGAGTTAGCCAAAAACATTCAGTACTTC
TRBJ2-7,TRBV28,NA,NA,CASSQLGGAYEQYF,TGTGCCAGCAGTCAACTAGGTGGGGCCTACGAGCAGTACTTC
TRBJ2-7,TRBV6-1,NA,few,CASSTGTGIHEQYF,TGTGCCAGCAGCACCGGGACTGGGATCCACGAGCAGTACTTC
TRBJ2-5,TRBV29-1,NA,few,CSVEEDLQETQYF,TGCAGCGTTGAAGAGGACTTGCAAGAGACCCAGTACTTC
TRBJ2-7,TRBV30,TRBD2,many,CASTAGGTYEQYF,TGTGCCTCCACAGCGGGAGGAACCTACGAGCAGTACTTC
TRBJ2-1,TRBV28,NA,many,CASSFRSDNEQFF,TGTGCCAGCAGTTTCCGCTCCGACAATGAGCAGTTCTTC
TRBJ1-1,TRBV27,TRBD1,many,CASSWRQGDEAFF,TGTGCCAGCAGTTGGAGACAGGGGGATGAAGCTTTCTTT
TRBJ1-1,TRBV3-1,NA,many,CASSQGRGVTEAFF,TGTGCCAGCAGCCAAGGAAGGGGGGTCACTGAAGCTTTCTTT
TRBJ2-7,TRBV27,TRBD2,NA,CASSLKRETFHEQYF,TGTGCCAGCAGTTTAAAGCGGGAGACCTTCCACGAGCAGTACTTC